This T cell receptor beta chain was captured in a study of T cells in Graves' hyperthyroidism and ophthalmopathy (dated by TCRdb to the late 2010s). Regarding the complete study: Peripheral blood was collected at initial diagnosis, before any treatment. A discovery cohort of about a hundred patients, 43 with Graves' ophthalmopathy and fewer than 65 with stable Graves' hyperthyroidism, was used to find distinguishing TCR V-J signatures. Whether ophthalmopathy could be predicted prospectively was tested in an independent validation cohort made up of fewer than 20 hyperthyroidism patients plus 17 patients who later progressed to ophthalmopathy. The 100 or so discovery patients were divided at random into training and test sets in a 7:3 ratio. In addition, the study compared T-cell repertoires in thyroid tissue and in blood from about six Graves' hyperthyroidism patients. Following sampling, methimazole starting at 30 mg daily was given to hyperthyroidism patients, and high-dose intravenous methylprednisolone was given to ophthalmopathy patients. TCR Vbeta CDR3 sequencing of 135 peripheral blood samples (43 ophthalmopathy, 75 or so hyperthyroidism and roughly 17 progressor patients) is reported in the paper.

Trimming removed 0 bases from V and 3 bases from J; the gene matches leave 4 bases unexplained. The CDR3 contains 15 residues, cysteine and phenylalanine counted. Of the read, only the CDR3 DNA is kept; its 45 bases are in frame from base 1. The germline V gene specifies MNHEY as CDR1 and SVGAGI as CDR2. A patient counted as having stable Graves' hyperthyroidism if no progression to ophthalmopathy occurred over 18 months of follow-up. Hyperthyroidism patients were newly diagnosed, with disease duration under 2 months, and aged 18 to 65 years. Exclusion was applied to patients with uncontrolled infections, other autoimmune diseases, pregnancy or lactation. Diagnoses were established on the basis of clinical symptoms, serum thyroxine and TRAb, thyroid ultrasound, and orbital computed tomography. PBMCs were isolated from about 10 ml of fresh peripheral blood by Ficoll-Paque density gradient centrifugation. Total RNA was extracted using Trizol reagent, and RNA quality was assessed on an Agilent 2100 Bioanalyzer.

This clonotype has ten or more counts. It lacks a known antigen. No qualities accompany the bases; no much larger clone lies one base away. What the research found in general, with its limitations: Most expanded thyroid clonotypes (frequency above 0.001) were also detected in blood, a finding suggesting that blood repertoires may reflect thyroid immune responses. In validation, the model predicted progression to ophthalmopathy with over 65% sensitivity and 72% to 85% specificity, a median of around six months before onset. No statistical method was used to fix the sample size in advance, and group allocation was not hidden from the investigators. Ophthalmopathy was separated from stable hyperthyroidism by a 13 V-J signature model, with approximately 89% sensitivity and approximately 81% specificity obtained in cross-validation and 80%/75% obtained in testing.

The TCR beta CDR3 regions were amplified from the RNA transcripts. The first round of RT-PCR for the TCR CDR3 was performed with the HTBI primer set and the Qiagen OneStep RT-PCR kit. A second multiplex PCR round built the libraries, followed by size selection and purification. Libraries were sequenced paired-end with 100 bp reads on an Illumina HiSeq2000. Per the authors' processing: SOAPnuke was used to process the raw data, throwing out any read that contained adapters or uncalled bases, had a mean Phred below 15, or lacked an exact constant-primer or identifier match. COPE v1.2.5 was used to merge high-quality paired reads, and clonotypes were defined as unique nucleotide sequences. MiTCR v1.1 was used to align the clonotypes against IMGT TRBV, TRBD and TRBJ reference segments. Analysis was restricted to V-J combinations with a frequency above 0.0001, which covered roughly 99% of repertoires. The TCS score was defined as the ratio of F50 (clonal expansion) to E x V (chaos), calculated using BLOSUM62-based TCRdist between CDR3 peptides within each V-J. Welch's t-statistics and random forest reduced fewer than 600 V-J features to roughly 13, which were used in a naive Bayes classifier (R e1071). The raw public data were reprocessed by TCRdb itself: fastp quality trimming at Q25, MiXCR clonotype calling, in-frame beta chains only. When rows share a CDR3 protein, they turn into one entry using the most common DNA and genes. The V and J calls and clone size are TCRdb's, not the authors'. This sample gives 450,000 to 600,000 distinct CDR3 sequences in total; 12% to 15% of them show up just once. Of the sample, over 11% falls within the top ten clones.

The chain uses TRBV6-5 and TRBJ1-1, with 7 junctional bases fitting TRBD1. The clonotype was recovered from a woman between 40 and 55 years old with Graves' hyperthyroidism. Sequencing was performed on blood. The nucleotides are TGTGCCAGCAGTTACTCGACAGGGATGTACACTGAAGCTTTCTTT. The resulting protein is CASSYSTGMYTEAFF.